These T cell receptor beta chains were read from a single sample in a study of blood T cell repertoires in COVID-19. Profiled with immunoSEQ multiplex PCR; TCRdb holds only in-frame clones, not every one. Among hundreds of thousands of clones listed, more than 70% were seen once. Sequencing was done on a sample of PBMCs or T cells enriched from blood (not recorded which). These receptors came from a man aged 25 to 45 with acute COVID-19. The CDR3 runs from the conserved cysteine through the conserved F or W. D genes are given only for firm matches. Expanded clones get a size class; other rows say once, few or many, or leave the size out.

CDR3,DNA,V,J,D,size
CASSRTVEETQYF,TGTGCCAGCAGTAGGACAGTGGAAGAGACCCAGTACTTC,TRBV6-6,TRBJ2-5,.,.
CASSPLTLRGTNQPQHF,TGTGCCAGCAGTCCCCTCACCCTAAGGGGAACCAATCAGCCCCAGCATTTT,TRBV27,TRBJ1-5,.,.
CASSYSRGDGYNEQFF,TGTGCCAGCAGTTACTCGCGGGGGGACGGATACAATGAGCAGTTCTTC,TRBV6-5,TRBJ2-1,TRBD2,.
CASSQVSLGRTEAFF,TGTGCCAGCAGCCAAGTCAGCCTAGGTCGCACTGAAGCTTTCTTT,TRBV3-1/TRBV3-2,TRBJ1-1,.,.
CASRDAGSTDTQYF,TGCGCCAGCAGGGACGCAGGGAGCACAGATACGCAGTATTTT,TRBV5-1,TRBJ2-3,.,once
CASSAGGPYGNTIYF,TGTGCCAGCAGCGCCGGGGGGCCTTATGGAAACACCATATATTTT,TRBV11-1,TRBJ1-3,.,.
CASSHGQGATSYNSPLHF,TGTGCCAGCAGCCATGGACAGGGGGCGACCTCCTATAATTCACCCCTCCACTTT,TRBV14,TRBJ1-6,TRBD1,.
CASIAGTGVYEQYF,TGTGCCAGCATCGCCGGGACAGGGGTATACGAGCAGTACTTC,TRBV28,TRBJ2-7,TRBD1,once
CASSQGQHTEAFF,TGTGCCAGCAGTCAGGGACAGCACACTGAAGCTTTCTTT,TRBV12-3/TRBV12-4,TRBJ1-1,TRBD1,.
CASSGTSGGPGETQYF,TGTGCCAGCAGTGGGACTAGCGGGGGGCCGGGAGAGACCCAGTACTTC,TRBV2,TRBJ2-5,TRBD2,.
CASSLASYSYEQYF,TGCGCCAGCAGCTTGGCCTCGTACTCCTACGAGCAGTACTTC,TRBV5-1,TRBJ2-7,.,.
CASRERVTDTQYF,TGTGCCAGCCGGGAGAGGGTCACAGATACGCAGTATTTT,TRBV2,TRBJ2-3,.,.
CASSLRGSYEQYF,TGCGCCAGCAGCTTGAGAGGTTCCTACGAGCAGTACTTC,TRBV5-1,TRBJ2-7,.,.
CARLARGREKLFF,TGTGCCAGGCTCGCCAGGGGCCGGGAAAAACTGTTTTTT,TRBV6-8,TRBJ1-4,.,.
CAWKNRGAIYGYTF,TGTGCCTGGAAGAATCGGGGGGCGATCTATGGCTACACCTTC,TRBV30,TRBJ1-2,.,once
CASSHTGNYGYTF,TGTGCCAGCAGCCACACAGGGAACTATGGCTACACCTTC,TRBV9,TRBJ1-2,.,.
CASRETGTRLNEQFF,TGCGCCAGCAGAGAAACCGGGACTAGATTAAATGAGCAGTTCTTC,TRBV5-1,TRBJ2-1,TRBD2,.
CASSLRTATPVELFF,TGTGCCAGCAGCTTGAGGACAGCTACACCGGTGGAGCTGTTTTTT,TRBV5-5,TRBJ2-2,.,.
CASSHGIEAFF,TGTGCCAGCAGCCACGGGATTGAAGCTTTCTTT,TRBV14,TRBJ1-1,.,.
CATSRDNSGANVLTF,TGTGCCACCAGCAGAGACAACTCTGGGGCCAACGTCCTGACTTTC,TRBV15,TRBJ2-6,.,medium-sized
CASSLAQAKPEAFF,TGCGCCAGCAGCTTGGCCCAGGCGAAGCCTGAAGCTTTCTTT,TRBV5-1,TRBJ1-1,.,.
CASSDPDRGRQPQHF,TGTGCCAGCAGTGACCCCGACAGGGGTCGGCAGCCCCAGCATTTT,TRBV6-1,TRBJ1-5,TRBD1,.
CASSPQTGGWGGYTF,TGCGCCAGCAGCCCACAGACAGGGGGCTGGGGTGGCTACACCTTC,TRBV4-1,TRBJ1-2,TRBD1,.
CASSAPDRGPQETQYF,TGCGCCAGCAGCGCTCCGGACAGGGGGCCCCAAGAGACCCAGTACTTC,TRBV5-1,TRBJ2-5,TRBD1,.